This T cell receptor beta chain was observed in a study of neurological immune-mediated disorders. This clonotype came up many times. The time point was: longitudinal time-point 3. In germline, CDR1 is SGHRS, CDR2 YFSETQ. This CDR3 is built from 13 residues. Trimming pared 2 bases from V and 4 bases from J, leaving 8 bases between. MiXCR was run by TCRdb on the 5' RACE reads, yielding one entry per CDR3 protein. The sample contains fewer than 85,000 distinct CDR3 sequences, 3.5% to 4.5% of which appear only once. Material: PBMCs. The source of this sequence is a woman aged 60-75 years with multiple sclerosis. The V and J genes are TRBV5-1 and TRBJ2-3; D tentatively fits TRBD1 or TRBD2 (5 bases each). The CDR3 sequence: CASSFGGADTQYF. In nucleotides, the CDR3 is TGCGCCAGCAGCTTTGGGGGTGCAGATACGCAGTATTTT. The whole variable domain, remainder taken from reference TRBV5-1 and TRBJ2-3, is KAGVTQTPRYLIKTRGQQVTLSCSPISGHRSVSWYQQTPGQGLQFLFEYFSETQRNKGNFPGRFSGRQFSNSRSEMNVSTLELGDSALYLCASSFGGADTQYFGPGTRLTVL.